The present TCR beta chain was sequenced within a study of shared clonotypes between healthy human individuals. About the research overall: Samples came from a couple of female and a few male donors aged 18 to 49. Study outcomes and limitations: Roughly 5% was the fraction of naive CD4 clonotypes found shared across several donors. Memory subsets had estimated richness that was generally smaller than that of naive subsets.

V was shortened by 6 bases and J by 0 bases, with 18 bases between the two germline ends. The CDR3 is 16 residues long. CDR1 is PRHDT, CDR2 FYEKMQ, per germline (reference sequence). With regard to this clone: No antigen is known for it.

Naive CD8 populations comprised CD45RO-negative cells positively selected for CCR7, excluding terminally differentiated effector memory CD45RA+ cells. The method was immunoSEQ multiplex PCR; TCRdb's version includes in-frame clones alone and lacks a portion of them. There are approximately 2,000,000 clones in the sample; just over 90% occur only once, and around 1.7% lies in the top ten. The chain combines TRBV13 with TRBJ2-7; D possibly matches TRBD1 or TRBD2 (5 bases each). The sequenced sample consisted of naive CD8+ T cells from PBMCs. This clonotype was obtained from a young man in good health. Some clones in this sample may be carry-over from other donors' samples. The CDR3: CASSRPGHGSSYEQYF. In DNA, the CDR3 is TGTGCCAGCAGTCGCCCCGGACATGGGAGCTCCTACGAGCAGTACTTC.